This is a list of T cell receptor beta chains from one sample in a study of OX40 agonist ivuxolimab in advanced cancers. The data were produced by immunoSEQ multiplex PCR, yet TCRdb's version contains in-frame clones alone and is incomplete. Among some 33,000 clones listed, around nine tenths were seen once. Sequences were derived from CD4+ or CD8+ T cells sorted from blood, sampled in a trial of the OX40 agonist ivuxolimab. The source of these receptors is an adult with an advanced solid tumor such as melanoma, head and neck, liver or kidney cancer. The CDR3 runs from the conserved cysteine through the conserved F or W. The order of the fields is V gene, J gene, clone size, D gene, CDR3 protein, CDR3 DNA. The D gene is left open where the match is weak. For some rows the clone size is stated as once, few or many, or as a class when expanded; others skip it.

>TRBV6-5|TRBJ1-2|NA|NA
CASSPGSLHDGYTF
TGTGCCAGCAGCCCTGGGTCGCTCCACGATGGCTACACCTTC
>TRBV29-1|TRBJ2-3|NA|NA
CSVEPATTDTQYF
TGCAGCGTTGAACCCGCTACTACAGATACGCAGTATTTT
>TRBV11-2|TRBJ2-1|NA|TRBD2
CASSWGLAGVNEQFF
TGTGCCAGCAGCTGGGGACTAGCGGGGGTGAATGAGCAGTTCTTC
>TRBV5-4|TRBJ2-1|NA|TRBD1
CASSQGTAEQFF
TGTGCCAGCAGCCAGGGGACAGCTGAGCAGTTCTTC
>TRBV13|TRBJ1-3|NA|NA
CASSFHRNTIYF
TGTGCCAGCAGCTTCCATAGAAACACCATATATTTT
>TRBV7-3|TRBJ2-3|NA|NA
CASSPQDSFTDTQYF
TGTGCCAGCAGCCCCCAGGACTCATTCACAGATACGCAGTATTTT
>TRBV9|TRBJ2-3|once|NA
CASSLLEGRAADTQYF
TGTGCCAGCAGTCTACTCGAGGGGCGGGCGGCAGATACGCAGTATTTT
>TRBV11-2|TRBJ2-1|NA|TRBD2
CASSLDNRDYFNEQFF
TGTGCCAGCAGCTTGGACAACCGGGACTACTTCAATGAGCAGTTCTTC
>TRBV4-3|TRBJ1-2|few|NA
CASSQDRTVSTYYGYTF
TGCGCCAGCAGCCAAGACAGGACAGTGAGCACCTACTATGGCTACACCTTC
>TRBV9|TRBJ2-1|NA|NA
CASSVGAGWNNEQFF
TGTGCCAGCAGCGTAGGGGCAGGCTGGAACAATGAGCAGTTCTTC
>TRBV7-9|TRBJ1-2|NA|NA
CASSPSGLVGYTF
TGTGCCAGCAGCCCAAGCGGGTTAGTGGGCTACACCTTC
>TRBV28|TRBJ2-1|NA|NA
CASSWAVSSLPPYNEQFF
TGTGCCAGCAGCTGGGCGGTTTCTAGCCTCCCGCCCTACAATGAGCAGTTCTTC
>TRBV28|TRBJ1-1|NA|TRBD1
CASSLTSGTGDPGTEAFF
TGTGCCAGCAGCCTAACCTCCGGGACAGGGGACCCGGGCACTGAAGCTTTCTTT
>TRBV9|TRBJ2-2|once|NA
CASSVEAGELFF
TGTGCCAGCAGCGTAGAGGCCGGGGAGCTGTTTTTT
>TRBV4-1|TRBJ2-2|NA|NA
CASSPVDSENTGELFF
TGCGCCAGCAGCCCCGTCGACTCGGAGAACACCGGGGAGCTGTTTTTT
>TRBV4-3|TRBJ2-1|NA|TRBD2
CASSQDSAGGSYNEQFF
TGCGCCAGCAGCCAAGATTCGGCGGGAGGGTCCTACAATGAGCAGTTCTTC
>TRBV19|TRBJ2-7|NA|TRBD1
CASSIGTGDEQYF
TGTGCCAGTAGTATAGGGACAGGGGACGAGCAGTACTTC
>TRBV27|TRBJ2-1|NA|NA
CASSLLPGDRNEQFF
TGTGCCAGCAGTTTATTACCGGGAGATAGAAATGAGCAGTTCTTC
>TRBV11-2|TRBJ2-1|NA|NA
CASSPYGTRSYNEQFF
TGTGCCAGCAGCCCCTATGGAACCCGCTCCTACAATGAGCAGTTCTTC
>TRBV6-5|TRBJ1-2|NA|NA
CASSYNPAGGYTF
TGTGCCAGCAGTTACAATCCGGCGGGTGGCTACACCTTC
>TRBV6-5|TRBJ2-7|NA|NA
CASSYGAAYTYEQYF
TGTGCCAGCAGTTACGGGGCGGCCTACACCTACGAGCAGTACTTC
>TRBV9|TRBJ2-2|NA|NA
CASTPGRVEPNTGELFF
TGTGCCAGCACCCCGGGACGGGTAGAACCGAACACCGGGGAGCTGTTTTTT